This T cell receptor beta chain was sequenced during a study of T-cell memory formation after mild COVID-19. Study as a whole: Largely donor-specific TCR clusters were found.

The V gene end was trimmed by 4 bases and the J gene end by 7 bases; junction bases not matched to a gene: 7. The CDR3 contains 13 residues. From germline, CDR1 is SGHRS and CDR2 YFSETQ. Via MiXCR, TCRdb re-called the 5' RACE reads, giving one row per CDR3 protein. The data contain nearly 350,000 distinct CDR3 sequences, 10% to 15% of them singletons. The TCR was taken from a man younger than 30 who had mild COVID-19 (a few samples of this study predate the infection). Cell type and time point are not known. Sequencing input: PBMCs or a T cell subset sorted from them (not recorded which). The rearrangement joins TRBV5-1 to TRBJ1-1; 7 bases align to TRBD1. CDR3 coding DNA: TGCGCCAGCAGCGAGACAGGGTGGGGTGAAGCTTTCTTT. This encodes CASSETGWGEAFF.